The 20 T cell receptor beta chains below come from one sample, sequenced in a study of T cell repertoires in cytomegalovirus infection. Each CDR3 protein gets one entry after TCRdb re-called the reads with MiXCR. Of fewer than 250,000 distinct CDR3 sequences detected, around 12% appear once; the ten largest clones hold approximately 1.8%. The source material was PBMCs. The source is a human donor in good health (CMV status not recorded). Some clones in this sample may be carry-over from other donors' samples.

The J gene is TRBJ1-2, the V gene TRBV5-4; TRBD1 might be the D (6 bases). Germline V lookup: CDR1 SGHNT, CDR2 YYREEE (reference sequence). The CDR3 runs to 15 residues. V lost 0 bases, J lost 2 bases, and 11 bases lay in between. The CDR3 bases are TGTGCCAGCAGCTTGGATCTGGACAGAAACTATGGCTACACCTTC. This sequence encodes CASSLDLDRNYGYTF.

The genes are TRBV2 and TRBJ2-5; D might be TRBD2 (7 bases). Germline CDR1 SNHLY, CDR2 FYNNEI. V was cut by 6 bases and J by 7 bases, with 21 bases left in between. The CDR3 is 15 residues long. CDR3 bases: TGTGCCAGCAGCCTCTCCTGGGGGGGGGGCCGGACCCAGTACTTC. This sequence encodes CASSLSWGGGRTQYF.

Ten or more counts support this clonotype. V is TRBV7-2 and J is TRBJ1-1; 7 nucleotides match TRBD1. Germline V gives CDR1 SGHTA, CDR2 FQGNSA. V lost 5 bases to trimming and J lost 4 bases; unmatched junction nucleotides: 10. This CDR3 region has 15 residues. DNA for the CDR3: TGTGCCAGCAGCCTTTACAGGGGTCCCAGCACTGAAGCTTTCTTT. The encoded protein is CASSLYRGPSTEAFF. Full variable domain (missing parts from reference TRBV7-2 and TRBJ1-1): GAGVSQSPSNKVTEKGKDVELRCDPISGHTALYWYRQSLGQGLEFLIYFQGNSAPDKSGLPSDRFSAERTGGSVSTLTIQRTQQEDSAVYLCASSLYRGPSTEAFFGQGTRLTVV.

This clonotype appeared a single time. The chain employs TRBV28 and TRBJ2-5; the D gene is possibly TRBD1 (6 bases). CDR1 is MDHEN, CDR2 SYDVKM, per germline. Deletions cut 10 bases from V and 0 bases from J, with 9 bases between. This CDR3 contains 12 residues. CDR3 residues: CATQGNQETQYF. CDR3 DNA: TGTGCCACACAGGGAAACCAAGAGACCCAGTACTTC.

This clonotype has a handful of counts. This chain connects TRBV11-2 to TRBJ2-1; TRBD2 matches at 13 bases. Germline CDR1 is SGHAT and CDR2 is FQNNGV. The CDR3 covers 15 residues. J gave up 7 bases and V 5 bases, and 5 bases lay outside the gene matches. The CDR3 reads CASSPPGLAGNEQFF. As DNA, the CDR3 is TGTGCCAGCAGCCCGCCGGGACTAGCGGGGAATGAGCAGTTCTTC.

This clonotype has ten or more counts. J is TRBJ2-1 and V is TRBV10-3; 15 bases map to TRBD2. The CDR3 has 17 residues. The trim removed 10 bases at V and 4 bases at J, leaving 11 bases unmatched. Germline lookup yields CDR1 ENHRY and CDR2 SYGVKD. The CDR3: CATGGTSGRTLYNEQFF. Written as DNA, the CDR3 is TGTGCCACAGGAGGGACTAGCGGGAGGACCCTATACAATGAGCAGTTCTTC.

This clonotype was seen at least ten times. The chain is built from TRBV6-1 and TRBJ2-5; the D gene could be TRBD1 or TRBD2 (6 bases each). Looked up from germline, CDR1 is MNHNS and CDR2 is SASEGT. Trimming stripped 8 bases from V and 1 base from J, with 20 bases between. The CDR3 length is 16 residues. Here the CDR3 reads CASSPRLGGLQETQYF. Here the CDR3 DNA reads TGTGCCAGCTCCCCAAGATTAGGGGGACTCCAAGAGACCCAGTACTTC.

This clonotype was seen a handful of times. The rearrangement links TRBV5-1 to TRBJ2-1; TRBD2 agrees at 8 bases. The CDR3 consists of 15 residues. With 0 bases clipped from V and 8 bases from J, the junction kept 7 bases outside the gene matches. Germline CDR1 SGHRS, CDR2 YFSETQ. The CDR3 here is CASSLAIAGNDEQFF. The CDR3 DNA reads as TGCGCCAGCAGCTTGGCAATAGCGGGAAACGATGAGCAGTTCTTC.

The chain has TRBV29-1 and TRBJ1-3; 8 nucleotides match TRBD1. Per germline, CDR1 SQVTM and CDR2 ANQGSEA. J gave up 4 bases and V 7 bases, and 3 bases lay outside the gene matches. There are 12 residues in the CDR3. The CDR3 reads CSARGLGNTIYF. In nucleotides, the CDR3 is TGCAGCGCCAGGGGGCTCGGAAACACCATATATTTT. Full variable domain (rest looked up from reference TRBV29-1 and TRBJ1-3): SAVISQKPSRDICQRGTSLTIQCQVDSQVTMMFWYRQQPGQSLTLIATANQGSEATYESGFVIDKFPISRPNLTFSTLTVSNMSPEDSSIYLCSARGLGNTIYFGEGSWLTVV.

This clonotype was observed many times. V is TRBV28 and J is TRBJ1-1, with D possibly being TRBD1 (5 bases). The V end was cut by 4 bases, the J end by 0 bases, with 12 bases between. The CDR3 sequence is 15 residues long. Germline CDR1 reads MDHEN; CDR2 reads SYDVKM. In DNA form, the CDR3 reads TGTGCCAGCAGTTCCCTCCAGGGTGTGAACACTGAAGCTTTCTTT. Protein: CASSSLQGVNTEAFF.

The chain employs TRBV12-3 or TRBV12-4 and TRBJ1-4; TRBD1 is a possible D gene (5 bases). The CDR3 extends over 14 amino acids. V gave up 3 bases and J gave up 6 bases, with 11 bases separating them. The CDR3 is CASSLGLGDEKLFF. The CDR3 nucleotides are TGTGCCAGCAGTTTGGGCCTAGGGGATGAAAAACTGTTTTTT.

This clonotype was seen repeatedly, ten times or more. This chain links TRBV7-6 with TRBJ2-7; D possibly corresponds to TRBD2 (6 bases). Germline lookup yields CDR1 SGHVS and CDR2 FNYEAQ. This CDR3 has 14 residues. Trimming removed 8 bases at V and 6 bases at J, with 20 bases between. The CDR3, as DNA: TGTGCCAGCGCGCCGTGGGGGTTCGGGGGCGAGCAGTACTTC. It codes for CASAPWGFGGEQYF.

This rearrangement joins TRBV19 to TRBJ1-5, with 8 bases aligning to TRBD1. Germline assignment: CDR1 LNHDA and CDR2 SQIVND (reference sequence). V dropped 3 bases and J dropped 3; count of bases not matched to a gene: 4. The CDR3 covers 15 residues. This CDR3 is CASSMDRDNNQPQHF. In DNA, the CDR3 is TGTGCCAGTAGTATGGACAGGGATAACAATCAGCCCCAGCATTTT. Full variable domain (outside the CDR3, taken from reference TRBV19 and TRBJ1-5): DGGITQSPKYLFRKEGQNVTLSCEQNLNHDAMYWYRQDPGQGLRLIYYSQIVNDFQKGDIAEGYSVSREKKESFPLTVTSAQKNPTAFYLCASSMDRDNNQPQHFGDGTRLSIL.

This clonotype has only a few counts. The chain uses TRBV6-5 and TRBJ2-3; D call uncertain. CDR1 and CDR2 (germline): MNHEY, SVGAGI. Trimming took off 2 bases at V and 8 bases at J, with 14 bases between the two ends. This CDR3 is built from 14 residues. The CDR3, as DNA: TGTGCCAGCAGTTACGACCTCCCTGTAGGTACGCAGTATTTT. This sequence encodes CASSYDLPVGTQYF.

The chain combines TRBV9 with TRBJ2-2; 9 bases are shared with TRBD1. CDR3 length: 16 residues. Germline-derived CDR1 and CDR2 are SGDLS and YYNGEE. Trimming removed 2 bases from V and 2 bases from J; junction bases left unmatched: 4. CDR3 in amino acids: CASSVPGQGNTGELFF. The CDR3 DNA follows: TGTGCCAGCAGCGTGCCGGGACAGGGTAACACCGGGGAGCTGTTTTTT.

This chain uses TRBV20-1 with TRBJ2-1, with 13 bases matching TRBD2. Germline lookup yields CDR1 DFQATT and CDR2 SNEGSKA (reference sequence). This CDR3 is 18 amino acids long. V was clipped by 3 bases and J by 7 bases; unmatched bases: 15. Here the CDR3 DNA reads TGCAGTGCTAGTTACGAAATGGCGGGACTAGCGGGGAGAAATGAGCAGTTCTTC. It translates to CSASYEMAGLAGRNEQFF.

This clonotype occurred a few times. The chain recombines TRBV5-5 with TRBJ2-3, with D perhaps matching TRBD2 (6 bases). The germline gives CDR1 SGHKS, CDR2 YYEKEE (reference sequence). Between the trimmed V and J ends, which lost 2 bases and 0 bases, there was a span of 10 bases. This CDR3 contains 15 residues. This CDR3 reads CASSFGSGSTDTQYF. The CDR3 bases are TGTGCCAGCAGCTTCGGTAGCGGTAGCACAGATACGCAGTATTTT.

The chain is built from TRBV20-1 and TRBJ1-2; maybe TRBD1 (6 bases). The CDR3 is 12 amino acids. V gave up 5 bases and J gave up 2 bases, with 9 bases separating them. Germline loops: CDR1 DFQATT, CDR2 SNEGSKA (reference sequence). The CDR3 reads CSARTGNYGYTF. For the CDR3, the DNA is TGCAGTGCTCGAACAGGGAACTATGGCTACACCTTC.

This clonotype appeared a few times. This chain connects TRBV19 to TRBJ2-6; D call uncertain. The CDR3 contains 15 residues. V lost 3 bases, J lost 4 bases, and 10 bases lay in between. Germline assignment: CDR1 LNHDA and CDR2 SQIVND (reference sequence). The CDR3 sequence: CASSIGLSGANVLTF. The CDR3, as DNA: TGTGCCAGTAGTATCGGCCTCTCCGGGGCCAACGTCCTGACTTTC.

This clonotype has at least ten counts. The gene calls are TRBV7-2 and TRBJ2-2; D might be TRBD1 (6 bases). The CDR3 totals 14 residues. V lost 0 bases and J 5 bases, leaving 7 bases between the germline ends. Germline V gives CDR1 SGHTA, CDR2 FQGNSA. CDR3 loop: CASSLAGATGELFF. The CDR3, as DNA: TGTGCCAGCAGCTTAGCGGGGGCTACCGGGGAGCTGTTTTTT.